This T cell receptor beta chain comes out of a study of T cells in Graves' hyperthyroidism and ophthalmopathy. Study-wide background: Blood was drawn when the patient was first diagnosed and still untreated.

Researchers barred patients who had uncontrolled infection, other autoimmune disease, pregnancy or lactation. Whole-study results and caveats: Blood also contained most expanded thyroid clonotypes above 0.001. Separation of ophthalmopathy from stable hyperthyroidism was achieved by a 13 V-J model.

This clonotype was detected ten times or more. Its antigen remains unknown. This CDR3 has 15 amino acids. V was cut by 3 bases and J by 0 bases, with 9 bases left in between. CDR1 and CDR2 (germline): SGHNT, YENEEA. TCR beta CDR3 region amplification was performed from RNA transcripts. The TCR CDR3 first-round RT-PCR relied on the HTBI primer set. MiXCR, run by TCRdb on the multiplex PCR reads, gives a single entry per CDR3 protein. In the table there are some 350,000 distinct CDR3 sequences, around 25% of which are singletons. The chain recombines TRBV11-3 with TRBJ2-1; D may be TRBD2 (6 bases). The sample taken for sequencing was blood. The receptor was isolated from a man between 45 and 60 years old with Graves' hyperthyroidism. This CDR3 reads CASSLQRVSYNEQFF. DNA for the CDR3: TGTGCCAGCAGCTTGCAGCGGGTCTCCTACAATGAGCAGTTCTTC.